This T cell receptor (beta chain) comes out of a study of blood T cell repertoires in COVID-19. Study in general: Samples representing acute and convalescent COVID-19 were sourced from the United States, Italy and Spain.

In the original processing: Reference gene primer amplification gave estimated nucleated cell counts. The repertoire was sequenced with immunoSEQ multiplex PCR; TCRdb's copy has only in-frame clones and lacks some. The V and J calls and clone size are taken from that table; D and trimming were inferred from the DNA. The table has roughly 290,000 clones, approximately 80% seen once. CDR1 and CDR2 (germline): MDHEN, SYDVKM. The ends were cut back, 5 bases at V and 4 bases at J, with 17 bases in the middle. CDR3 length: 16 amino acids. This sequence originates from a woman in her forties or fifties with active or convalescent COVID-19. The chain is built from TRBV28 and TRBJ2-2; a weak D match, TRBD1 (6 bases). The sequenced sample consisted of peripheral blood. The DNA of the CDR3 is TGTGCCAGCAGTGGCCCGATGGGCAGGGGCACCGGGGAGCTGTTTTTT. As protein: CASSGPMGRGTGELFF.